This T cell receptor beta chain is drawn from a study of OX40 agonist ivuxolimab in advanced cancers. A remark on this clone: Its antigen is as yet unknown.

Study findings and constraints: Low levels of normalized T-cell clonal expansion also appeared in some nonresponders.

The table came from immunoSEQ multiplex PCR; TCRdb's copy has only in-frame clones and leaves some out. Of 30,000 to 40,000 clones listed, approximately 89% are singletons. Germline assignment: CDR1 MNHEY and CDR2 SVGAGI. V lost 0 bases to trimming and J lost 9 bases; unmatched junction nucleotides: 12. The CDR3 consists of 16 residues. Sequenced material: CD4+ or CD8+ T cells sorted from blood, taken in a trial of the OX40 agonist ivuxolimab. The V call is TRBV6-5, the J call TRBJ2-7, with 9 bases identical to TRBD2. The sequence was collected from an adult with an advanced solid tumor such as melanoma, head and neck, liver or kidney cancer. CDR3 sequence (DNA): TGTGCCAGCAGTTACTCGACAGCGGGGGGCCCCACCGGGCAGTACTTC. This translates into CASSYSTAGGPTGQYF.